The entry below describes one TCR beta chain. This sample was taken from a study of early T cells in non-severe SARS-CoV-2 infection. Study summary: The chains were unpaired, and the sequenced material was bulk RNA from unsorted whole blood.

The CDR3 covers 13 residues. The germline V gene has CDR1 SGDLS and CDR2 YYNGEE. Between the trimmed V and J ends, which lost 0 bases and 6 bases, there was a span of 6 bases. Individual cDNA molecules were tagged with unique molecular identifiers, the study reported. TCRdb analysed the 5' RACE reads with MiXCR anew, one entry per CDR3 protein. Among about 22,000 distinct CDR3 sequences listed, under 6% were seen once. The sample comprised whole blood. This chain links TRBV9 with TRBJ2-2; unclear D gene. The source is an adult who was a healthcare worker with PCR-confirmed SARS-CoV-2 infection or an uninfected control (not recorded which). CDR3 coding DNA: TGTGCCAGCAGCGTAGGATTGGCCGGGGAGCTGTTTTTT. This sequence encodes CASSVGLAGELFF.